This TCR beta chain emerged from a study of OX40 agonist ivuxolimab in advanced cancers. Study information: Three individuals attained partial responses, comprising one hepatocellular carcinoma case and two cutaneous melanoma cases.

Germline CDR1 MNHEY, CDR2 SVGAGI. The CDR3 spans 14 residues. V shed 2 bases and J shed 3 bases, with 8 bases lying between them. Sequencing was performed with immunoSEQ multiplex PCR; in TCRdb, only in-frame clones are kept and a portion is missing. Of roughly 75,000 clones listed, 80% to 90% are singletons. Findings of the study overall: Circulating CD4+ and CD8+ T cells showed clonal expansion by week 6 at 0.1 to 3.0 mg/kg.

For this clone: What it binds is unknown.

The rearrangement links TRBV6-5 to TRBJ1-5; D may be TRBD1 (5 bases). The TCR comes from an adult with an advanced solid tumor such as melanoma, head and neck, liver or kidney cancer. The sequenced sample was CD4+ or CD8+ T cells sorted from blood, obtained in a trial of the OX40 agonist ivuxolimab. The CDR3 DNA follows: TGTGCCAGCAGTTACGCACAGGACAATCAGCCCCAGCATTTT. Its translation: CASSYAQDNQPQHF.